Each of the 24 T cell receptor beta chains below was sequenced from the same sample in a study of blood T cell repertoires in COVID-19. Profiling relied on immunoSEQ multiplex PCR, and the TCRdb table lists in-frame clones only, not all of them. Of 90,000 to 100,000 clones listed, around 85% are singletons. The sample comprised peripheral blood. The receptors originated from a man between 60 and 75 years old with acute or convalescent COVID-19.

The CDR3: CASSISDRVVGYGYTF. The CDR3 nucleotides are TGTGCCAGTAGTATCTCCGACAGGGTGGTTGGCTATGGCTACACCTTC. J is TRBJ1-2 and V is TRBV19; 7 bases are a match to TRBD1. This CDR3 region has 16 residues. The V segment lost 3 bases and the J segment 4 bases; nucleotides outside the gene matches: 11. Per the germline V gene, CDR1 is LNHDA and CDR2 is SQIVND (reference sequence).

The V and J genes are TRBV7-2 and TRBJ2-4, with 8 positions matching TRBD2. After removal of 7 bases from V and 4 bases from J, the junction contained 6 bases not matched to a gene. This CDR3 contains 14 residues. Germline V lookup: CDR1 SGHTA, CDR2 FQGNSA. The CDR3 region is CASTQTSEKNIQYF. As DNA, the CDR3 is TGTGCCAGCACCCAGACTAGCGAGAAAAACATTCAGTACTTC.

The chain recombines TRBV5-4 with TRBJ1-4; D unclear. The CDR3 loop spans 15 amino acids. Germline V gene data show CDR1 as SGHNT and CDR2 as YYREEE (reference sequence). Trimming took 0 bases from V and 7 from J, leaving 13 bases between them. The CDR3 region has the DNA TGTGCCAGCAGCTTGGCCGGAGGGCTGGGTGAAAAACTGTTTTTT. It translates to CASSLAGGLGEKLFF.

The DNA for the CDR3 is TGTGCCACCAGTGATTTGGGGCAGGGGGGCACAGATACGCAGTATTTT. This gives the protein CATSDLGQGGTDTQYF. J is TRBJ2-3 and V is TRBV24-1; 7 bases align to TRBD1. J gave up 1 base and V 0 bases, and 3 bases lay outside the gene matches. This CDR3 is 16 amino acids long. Germline loops: CDR1 KGHDR, CDR2 SFDVKD.

This clone occurred a few times. This chain connects TRBV9 to TRBJ1-1; D is undetermined. With 0 bases removed from V and 6 bases from J, the gap between germline ends came to 24 bases. This CDR3 is built from 18 residues. The V gene's germline CDR1 is SGDLS and CDR2 YYNGEE. CDR3 sequence reads: CASSVGSGLDVKGAEAFF. CDR3 nucleotides: TGTGCCAGCAGCGTAGGTAGTGGGTTGGACGTCAAGGGAGCTGAAGCTTTCTTT. Based on the CDR3 plus reference TRBV9 and TRBJ1-1, the full variable domain is DSGVTQTPKHLITATGQRVTLRCSPRSGDLSVYWYQQSLDQGLQFLIQYYNGEERAKGNILERFSAQQFPDLHSELNLSSLELGDSALYFCASSVGSGLDVKGAEAFFGQGTRLTVV.

The chain is built from TRBV27 and TRBJ2-2; 9 nucleotides agree with TRBD1. V gave up 6 bases and J gave up 1 base; unmatched junction bases: 3. The CDR3 covers 15 residues. Germline V lookup: CDR1 MNHEY, CDR2 SMNVEV (reference sequence). The CDR3 sequence: CASRRTGVNTGELFF. CDR3 in DNA: TGTGCCAGCAGAAGGACAGGGGTGAACACCGGGGAGCTGTTTTTT.

This clone has just a few counts. J is TRBJ2-7 and V is TRBV2; a possible D gene is TRBD2 (6 bases). The germline CDR1 and CDR2 sequences are SNHLY and FYNNEI. This CDR3 region has 12 residues. V was trimmed by 10 bases and J by 3 bases, leaving 13 bases between them. The CDR3 here is CATTRGGYEQYF. The CDR3 nucleotides read TGTGCCACGACGAGGGGAGGCTACGAGCAGTACTTC.

This clone showed up just a few times. The CDR3 region has the DNA TGTGCCAGCAGCCTGACCGGGACAGGGGCGGGAGAGACCCAGTACTTC. Translation gives CASSLTGTGAGETQYF. The chain recombines TRBV5-8 with TRBJ2-5, with TRBD1 identical over 10 bases. The CDR3 has 16 residues. Unmatched junction bases numbered 10, after V lost 4 bases and J lost 4 bases. CDR1 is SGHTS, CDR2 YDEGEE, per germline.

This clone appeared once. The V gene is TRBV19, the J gene TRBJ2-1; D not certain. V was trimmed by 2 bases and J by 0 bases, leaving 8 bases between them. The CDR3 covers 15 residues. Germline CDR1 is LNHDA and CDR2 is SQIVND (reference sequence). The CDR3 region is CASSISGSSYNEQFF. In DNA form, the CDR3 reads TGTGCCAGTAGTATATCGGGTAGCTCCTACAATGAGCAGTTCTTC.

This chain links TRBV6-5 with TRBJ1-3; perhaps TRBD1 as D (6 bases). With 6 bases removed from V and 4 bases from J, the gap between germline ends came to 10 bases. This CDR3 is 13 amino acids long. Germline V gene data show CDR1 as MNHEY and CDR2 as SVGAGI. This chain's CDR3 is CASRGTLGNTIYF. The DNA for the CDR3 is TGTGCCAGCAGGGGGACATTAGGAAACACCATATATTTT.

This chain joins TRBV7-9 and TRBJ2-1; a possible D gene is TRBD1 (5 bases). Trimming shortened V by 5 bases and J by 5 bases, and 13 bases separated the two germline ends. The CDR3 spans 14 residues. Germline CDR1 reads SEHNR; CDR2 reads FQNEAQ (reference sequence). CDR3 in amino acids: CASSVTMTDNEQFF. The CDR3 coding sequence is TGTGCCAGCAGCGTCACGATGACAGACAATGAGCAGTTCTTC.

The genes are TRBV28 and TRBJ1-1; unclear D gene. The CDR3 has 16 amino acids. Per the germline V gene, CDR1 is MDHEN and CDR2 is SYDVKM. Trimming left V 3 bases short and J 0 bases short, with 14 bases between. The CDR3 protein is CASSLRFGNMNTEAFF. In nucleotides, the CDR3 is TGTGCCAGCAGTTTGCGGTTTGGTAACATGAACACTGAAGCTTTCTTT.

This chain joins TRBV10-2 and TRBJ1-5; 10 bases align to TRBD1. Germline V gene lookup returns CDR1 WSHSY and CDR2 SAAADI. The V and J ends lost 6 bases and 7 bases, in that order; junction bases with no gene match: 6. CDR3 length equals 14 residues. The CDR3 DNA reads TGCGCCAGCAGCCGGGACAGGGGAAGACAGCCCCAGCATTTT. It yields the protein CASSRDRGRQPQHF.

V usage is TRBV28 and J usage is TRBJ2-7, with 9 bases that match TRBD2. This CDR3 region has 16 residues. The V gene end was trimmed by 6 bases and the J gene end by 0 bases; junction bases not matched to a gene: 9. Germline CDR1 and CDR2: MDHEN and SYDVKM. For the CDR3, the DNA is TGTGCCAGCAGCTTGACTAGCGGCCATTCCTCCTACGAGCAGTACTTC. It is translated as CASSLTSGHSSYEQYF.

This clone has a handful of counts. The rearrangement links TRBV2 to TRBJ2-3, with 15 positions matching TRBD2. Germline V gives CDR1 SNHLY, CDR2 FYNNEI. The CDR3 covers 16 residues. The V and J ends lost 3 bases and 8 bases, in that order; junction bases with no gene match: 6. The CDR3, as DNA: TGTGCCAGCAGTGACCCGGGACTAGCGGGAGGATTTACGCAGTATTTT. It codes for CASSDPGLAGGFTQYF.

This clone appeared a few times. The rearrangement joins TRBV30 to TRBJ1-1, with TRBD1 matching 7 bases. The CDR3 is made up of 14 amino acids. The J segment lost 1 base and the V segment lost 8 bases, leaving 10 bases of the junction unmatched. The germline gives CDR1 GTSNPN, CDR2 SVGIG (reference sequence). The CDR3 protein is CAGYPGTENTEAFF. Written as DNA, the CDR3 is TGTGCCGGATACCCCGGGACAGAGAACACTGAAGCTTTCTTT.

CDR3 residues: CASRTDRRDTEAFF. The CDR3 DNA follows: TGTGCCAGCAGGACGGACAGGAGGGACACTGAAGCTTTCTTT. The V and J genes are TRBV28 and TRBJ1-1, with TRBD1 matching over 7 bases. CDR3 size: 14 residues. CDR1 MDHEN and CDR2 SYDVKM come from the germline V gene. V lost 6 bases, J lost 3 bases, and 7 bases stayed unmatched.

The chain joins TRBV19 to TRBJ2-7; perhaps TRBD2 as D (7 bases). Per germline, CDR1 LNHDA and CDR2 SQIVND (reference sequence). The CDR3 consists of 15 residues. Trimming left V 5 bases short and J 5 bases short, with 19 bases between. The CDR3: CASSRRGLAVDEQYF. The CDR3 nucleotides read TGTGCCAGTAGTCGGCGGGGGCTGGCAGTGGACGAGCAGTACTTC.

This clone was seen once. The chain carries TRBV5-3 and TRBJ2-2, with 11 bases aligning to TRBD1. TRBV5-3 belongs to the ORF category, with a function that is uncertain. The CDR3 runs 18 residues. V was clipped by 0 bases and J by 4 bases; unmatched bases: 8. Here the CDR3 DNA reads TGTGCCAGAAGCTTGGTCGGCCGGACAGGGGGCTGCACCGGGGAGCTGTTTTTT. Translating gives CARSLVGRTGGCTGELFF.

This chain links TRBV6-1 with TRBJ2-1; 13 nucleotides align to TRBD2. The germline gives CDR1 MNHNS, CDR2 SASEGT. V shed 2 bases and J 0 bases; nucleotides not matched to a gene: 10. The CDR3 loop spans 20 amino acids. CDR3 loop: CASSELGLAGAPSSYNEQFF. The CDR3 DNA reads as TGTGCCAGCAGTGAATTAGGACTAGCGGGAGCCCCGAGCTCCTACAATGAGCAGTTCTTC.

This chain joins TRBV3-1 (or the pseudogene TRBV3-2) and TRBJ2-3; 7 positions match TRBD1. V shed 4 bases and J 6 bases; nucleotides not matched to a gene: 16. This CDR3 contains 17 residues. CDR1 and CDR2 from the germline V gene are LGHDT and YNNKEL (reference sequence). Here the CDR3 reads CASSLSGQRLLGDTQYF. For the CDR3, the DNA is TGTGCCAGCAGCCTATCGGGACAGCGACTATTGGGGGATACGCAGTATTTT.

V is TRBV7-2 and J is TRBJ2-1; 10 bases align to TRBD1. V lost 5 bases, J lost 2 bases, and 12 bases stayed unmatched. Germline V CDR1 and CDR2: SGHTA, FQGNSA. The CDR3 is made up of 18 amino acids. CDR3 DNA: TGTGCCAGCAGCAAGAGAACCGGGACAGGGGTTCCCTACAATGAGCAGTTCTTC. Its protein product is CASSKRTGTGVPYNEQFF.

The V gene is TRBV28, the J gene TRBJ2-6, with TRBD1 as a possible D gene (5 bases). Germline CDR1 is MDHEN and CDR2 is SYDVKM. V lost 6 bases to trimming and J lost 4 bases, with 13 bases between them. The CDR3 covers 15 residues. The CDR3 DNA reads TGTGCCAGCAGATACGGACATGCCGGGGCCAACGTCCTGACTTTC. It encodes CASRYGHAGANVLTF.

The chain has TRBV5-4 and TRBJ1-5, with D perhaps matching TRBD1 (5 bases). The CDR3 length is 16 residues. Germline V lookup: CDR1 SGHNT, CDR2 YYREEE (reference sequence). The germline V and J ends were trimmed by 4 bases and 3 bases, with 17 bases remaining between them. The CDR3 DNA follows: TGTGCCAGCAGCGAGGCCCCACCAGGGAACAATCAGCCCCAGCATTTT. It is translated as CASSEAPPGNNQPQHF.